This T cell receptor beta chain was sequenced in a study of cytomegalovirus exposure and HLA in healthy donors. CDR1 MGHDK and CDR2 SYGVNS come from the germline V gene. The CDR3 consists of 15 residues. J was trimmed by 0 bases and V by 1 base; bases with no gene match: 2. PCR was performed using 60 Vbeta and 13 Jbeta primers. The assay was immunoSEQ multiplex PCR, and TCRdb's table has in-frame clones only and misses some. The data show around 250,000 clones, with around 81% seen just once and about 8% held by the top ten. V and J are TRBV25-1 and TRBJ2-5; 7 bases match TRBD1. The sequencing sample was made of PBMCs. The sequence was collected from a woman in her sixties in good health and CMV-seropositive. This CDR3 reads CASSESGQNQETQYF. The CDR3 DNA reads as TGTGCCAGCAGTGAATCGGGACAGAACCAAGAGACCCAGTACTTC.